These 30 T cell receptor beta chains were sequenced from one sample in a study of early T cells in non-severe SARS-CoV-2 infection. TCRdb independently ran MiXCR on the 5' RACE reads; one entry per CDR3 protein. The sample shows approximately 76,000 distinct CDR3 sequences, about 11% of them seen only once. The material sequenced was whole blood. These receptors originate from an adult who was a healthcare worker with PCR-confirmed SARS-CoV-2 infection or an uninfected control (not recorded which).

This rearrangement joins TRBV3-2 to TRBJ1-2; the table names TRBD1, a call not compared with the DNA. TRBV3-2 is reported as a pseudogene. This CDR3 is 16 amino acids long. This CDR3 is CASSQGPQGFNYGYTF. The CDR3 DNA is TGTGCCAGCAGCCAAGGCCCTCAGGGGTTCAACTATGGCTACACCTTC.

CDR3 coding DNA: TGTGCCAGCAGTTTACGGGAGAAAGAGACCCAGTACTTC. Protein product: CASSLREKETQYF. The chain is built from TRBV27 and TRBJ2-5; TRBD2 might be the D (6 bases). Germline values: CDR1 MNHEY, CDR2 SMNVEV (reference sequence). This CDR3 has 13 residues. V lost 2 bases and J lost 3, with 7 bases in between.

This clonotype was counted between two and nine times. This chain joins TRBV9 and TRBJ1-1; tentative D call: TRBD1 (6 bases). Deletions cut 3 bases from V and 0 bases from J, with 6 bases between. Germline assignment: CDR1 SGDLS and CDR2 YYNGEE. The CDR3 runs 13 residues. The CDR3 sequence is CASSGTVNTEAFF. DNA for the CDR3: TGTGCCAGCAGCGGGACAGTGAACACTGAAGCTTTCTTT.

The chain recombines TRBV20-1 with TRBJ1-1; D is undetermined. Trimming pared 6 bases from V and 0 bases from J, leaving 8 bases between. CDR1 and CDR2 from the germline V gene are DFQATT and SNEGSKA (reference sequence). The CDR3 covers 12 residues. The chain's CDR3 is CSAPQLNTEAFF. In DNA form, the CDR3 reads TGCAGTGCGCCCCAATTGAACACTGAAGCTTTCTTT.

This clonotype was observed a handful of times. V usage is TRBV6-5 and J usage is TRBJ1-1, with D perhaps matching TRBD1 (6 bases). The CDR3 is 15 amino acids. Trimming removed 2 bases from V and 7 bases from J, with 17 bases in between. The germline V gene has CDR1 MNHEY and CDR2 SVGAGI. The CDR3 is CASSYPGDTYVEAFF. In DNA, the CDR3 is TGTGCCAGCAGTTACCCTGGGGACACTTACGTTGAAGCTTTCTTT.

This chain connects TRBV9 to TRBJ1-5; TRBD1 aligns across 9 bases. With V trimmed by 3 bases and J by 7 bases, 5 bases remained unmatched. The CDR3 loop spans 14 amino acids. The germline V gene encodes CDR1 SGDLS and CDR2 YYNGEE. The CDR3 sequence is CASSAGTGRQPQHF. The DNA for the CDR3 is TGTGCCAGCAGCGCCGGGACAGGGAGACAGCCCCAGCATTTT.

V is TRBV7-8 and J is TRBJ1-5; maybe TRBD1 (5 bases). The germline V gene encodes CDR1 SGHVS and CDR2 FQNEAQ. The V end lost 4 bases, the J end lost 4 bases, and 14 bases lay between the germline ends. There are 15 residues in the CDR3. The CDR3 bases are TGTGCCAGCAGCTCGGCGAGGGGTGGAAATCAGCCCCAGCATTTT. Residues: CASSSARGGNQPQHF.

A few counts support this clonotype. The CDR3 spells CASSASRGVSYNEQFF. CDR3 nucleotide sequence: TGTGCCAGCAGCGCCAGCAGGGGGGTGTCCTACAATGAGCAGTTCTTC. V and J are TRBV11-2 and TRBJ2-1; a weak D match, TRBD1 (7 bases). In germline, CDR1 is SGHAT, CDR2 FQNNGV. This CDR3 spans 16 amino acids. Trimming pared 5 bases from V and 1 base from J, leaving 15 bases between.

This clonotype was observed at least ten times. The V gene is TRBV7-2, the J gene TRBJ2-5; 7 nucleotides align to TRBD1. V gave up 6 bases and J gave up 9 bases; unmatched junction bases: 13. This CDR3 comprises 14 residues. Germline V gene lookup returns CDR1 SGHTA and CDR2 FQGNSA. CDR3 loop: CASRRQPAQGAQYF. The CDR3 region has the DNA TGTGCCAGCAGACGACAGCCGGCCCAGGGGGCCCAGTACTTC.

This clonotype showed up many times. The chain is built from TRBV5-1 and TRBJ2-7; TRBD1 matches 8 bases. J was trimmed by 5 bases and V by 1 base; bases with no gene match: 5. Germline assignment: CDR1 SGHRS and CDR2 YFSETQ. The CDR3 sequence is 14 residues long. The DNA of the CDR3 is TGCGCCAGCAGCTTGTACGACAGGGGAGACGAGCAGTACTTC. Its translation: CASSLYDRGDEQYF.

This clonotype turned up a few times. The genes are TRBV5-1 and TRBJ2-4; the D is unclear. The germline CDR1 and CDR2 sequences are SGHRS and YFSETQ. Trimming took 1 base from V and 5 from J, leaving 7 bases between them. This CDR3 contains 13 residues. The CDR3 nucleotides read TGCGCCAGCAGCTTGACCCAGGAAAACATTCAGTACTTC. Protein product: CASSLTQENIQYF.

This clonotype has ten or more counts. The rearrangement uses TRBV4-3 and TRBJ2-7; 9 positions match TRBD2. CDR1 and CDR2 (germline): LGHNA, YSLEER. The V segment lost 0 bases and the J segment 4 bases; nucleotides outside the gene matches: 10. This CDR3 spans 17 amino acids. CDR3 region: CASSQEAPLAGSYEQYF. CDR3 nucleotide sequence: TGCGCCAGCAGCCAAGAAGCCCCCCTAGCGGGGAGTTACGAGCAGTACTTC.

The rearrangement joins TRBV12-5 to TRBJ2-6, with D perhaps matching TRBD1 or TRBD2 (5 bases each). The CDR3 runs 17 residues. Germline lookup yields CDR1 LGHNT and CDR2 FRNRAP. V lost 9 bases and J 0 bases, leaving 18 bases between the germline ends. CDR3 bases: TGTGCTAGCCGACCCGGGACGTCACCCTCTGGGGCCAACGTCCTGACTTTC. As protein: CASRPGTSPSGANVLTF.

The chain has TRBV20-1 and TRBJ1-2; D is uncertain. Germline V gene sequence: CDR1 DFQATT, CDR2 SNEGSKA (reference sequence). CDR3 length: 14 amino acids. V dropped 0 bases and J dropped 7 bases, with 15 bases sitting between them. The CDR3 sequence: CSARDYLWGGGYTF. In nucleotides, the CDR3 is TGCAGTGCTAGAGATTACCTTTGGGGAGGTGGCTACACCTTC.

This clonotype was counted at least ten times. This chain connects TRBV7-2 to TRBJ2-1; 9 bases agree with TRBD2. Germline trimming cut 1 base from V and 7 bases from J; bases unmatched to any gene: 8. The CDR3 runs to 16 residues. Germline V lookup: CDR1 SGHTA, CDR2 FQGNSA. The CDR3 reads CASSLVPAGGRNEQFF. The CDR3 DNA reads TGTGCCAGCAGCTTAGTGCCGGCGGGGGGGCGGAATGAGCAGTTCTTC.

This clonotype was detected many times. The CDR3 nucleotides are TGCAGTGCTAGAGATCTTAAGGGGCCCGGGGACTACACCTTC. It codes for CSARDLKGPGDYTF. This sequence joins TRBV20-1 and TRBJ1-2; possibly TRBD1 for D (5 bases). Germline V gives CDR1 DFQATT, CDR2 SNEGSKA (reference sequence). The V end was cut by 0 bases, the J end by 10 bases, with 18 bases between. The CDR3 runs 14 residues.

This chain joins TRBV4-1 and TRBJ1-2; tentatively, D is TRBD1 (5 bases). Deletions cut 0 bases from V and 0 bases from J, with 8 bases between. CDR1 MGHRA and CDR2 YSYEKL come from the germline V gene. This CDR3 has 15 residues. CDR3 sequence: CASSQEGTANYGYTF. DNA for the CDR3: TGCGCCAGCAGCCAAGAAGGGACGGCTAACTATGGCTACACCTTC.

There are many counts of this clonotype. V gene TRBV7-2 combines with J gene TRBJ2-3; TRBD2 agrees at 13 bases. This CDR3 comprises 16 residues. Germline V lookup: CDR1 SGHTA, CDR2 FQGNSA. Trimming at V came to 6 bases and at J to 3 bases, leaving 6 bases not matched to a gene. The CDR3 region has the DNA TGTGCCAGCAGTACTTGGACTAGCGGGGGAACAGATACGCAGTATTTT. Its protein product is CASSTWTSGGTDTQYF. The whole variable domain, filled in from reference TRBV7-2 and TRBJ2-3, reads GAGVSQSPSNKVTEKGKDVELRCDPISGHTALYWYRQSLGQGLEFLIYFQGNSAPDKSGLPSDRFSAERTGGSVSTLTIQRTQQEDSAVYLCASSTWTSGGTDTQYFGPGTRLTVL.

This clonotype was recorded many times. The rearrangement links TRBV30 to TRBJ1-1; D uncertain. This CDR3 has 13 residues. V gave up 5 bases and J gave up 1 base, with 11 bases separating them. Germline lookup yields CDR1 GTSNPN and CDR2 SVGIG (reference sequence). The CDR3, as DNA: TGTGCCTGGGCCCAGCAACAGAACACTGAAGCTTTCTTT. Translation gives CAWAQQQNTEAFF.

This clonotype appeared a few times. This sequence joins TRBV19 and TRBJ1-5; maybe TRBD1 (5 bases). Germline CDR1 reads LNHDA; CDR2 reads SQIVND (reference sequence). CDR3 length equals 15 residues. V was cut by 6 bases and J by 3 bases, with 15 bases left in between. The CDR3 sequence is CASRADRQLNQPQHF. The CDR3 DNA reads as TGTGCCAGTAGGGCAGACAGACAGCTCAATCAGCCCCAGCATTTT.

V is TRBV14 and J is TRBJ2-1; D is perhaps TRBD1 (5 bases). Trimming pared 5 bases from V and 8 bases from J, leaving 13 bases between. The CDR3 extends over 13 amino acids. Germline CDR1 and CDR2: SGHDN and FVKESK. CDR3 protein: CASSSRVIDEQFF. In nucleotides, the CDR3 is TGTGCCAGCAGCAGCAGGGTTATCGATGAGCAGTTCTTC.

In its sample, this clonotype was seen a few times. The V gene is TRBV2, the J gene TRBJ1-2, with D unresolved. Germline V gene lookup returns CDR1 SNHLY and CDR2 FYNNEI. The CDR3 spans 12 residues. Trimming stripped 3 bases from V and 7 bases from J, with 9 bases between. The CDR3 protein is CASSESGLGYTF. In DNA, the CDR3 is TGTGCCAGCAGTGAGTCCGGTCTTGGCTACACCTTC.

This clonotype was seen repeatedly, ten times or more. This rearrangement joins TRBV2 to TRBJ2-3; TRBD2 matches 8 bases. This CDR3 comprises 17 residues. The V and J ends lost 3 bases and 6 bases, in that order; junction bases with no gene match: 14. Germline V gene sequence: CDR1 SNHLY, CDR2 FYNNEI. The CDR3: CASSDPRDTSGFDTQYF. CDR3 coding DNA: TGTGCCAGCAGTGACCCAAGAGATACTAGCGGCTTCGATACGCAGTATTTT.

A few counts support this clonotype. The chain joins TRBV20-1 to TRBJ1-2; 8 positions agree with TRBD1. The CDR3 loop spans 14 amino acids. V gave up 6 bases and J gave up 4 bases; unmatched junction bases: 10. Germline CDR1 and CDR2: DFQATT and SNEGSKA (reference sequence). The CDR3, as DNA: TGCAGTGCCACACAGACAGGGGCTGGCTATGGCTACACCTTC. Amino acids: CSATQTGAGYGYTF.

This clonotype qualifies as medium-sized. The chain couples TRBV18 to TRBJ2-1; 7 bases fit TRBD2. CDR1 KGHSH and CDR2 LQKENI come from the germline V gene. V gave up 3 bases and J gave up 6 bases; unmatched junction bases: 2. The CDR3 has 13 amino acids. The CDR3 spells CASSPGGANEQFF. Written as DNA, the CDR3 is TGTGCCAGCTCACCGGGAGGGGCCAATGAGCAGTTCTTC.

This clonotype showed up many times. J is TRBJ2-3 and V is TRBV20-1; D not resolved. The germline V gene has CDR1 DFQATT and CDR2 SNEGSKA (reference sequence). The CDR3 has 12 amino acids. V was cut by 3 bases and J by 4 bases, with 8 bases left in between. Here the CDR3 reads CSASRVADTQYF. Written as DNA, the CDR3 is TGCAGTGCTAGTCGGGTCGCAGATACGCAGTATTTT.

This chain joins TRBV19 and TRBJ1-5, with D unresolved. The CDR3 length is 14 residues. Germline-derived CDR1 and CDR2 are LNHDA and SQIVND (reference sequence). Trimming shortened V by 1 base and J by 4 bases, and 8 bases separated the two germline ends. The CDR3 protein is CASSIATGNQPQHF. The CDR3 region has the DNA TGTGCCAGTAGTATAGCTACGGGAAATCAGCCCCAGCATTTT.

This clonotype was seen many times. The chain employs TRBV18 and TRBJ1-1; D gene ambiguous. This CDR3 is 13 amino acids long. V was clipped by 0 bases and J by 10 bases, with 12 bases between them. Looked up from germline, CDR1 is KGHSH and CDR2 is LQKENI. The CDR3 loop reads CASSPPSSFRAFF. Here the CDR3 DNA reads TGTGCCAGCTCACCACCGTCGAGTTTTCGAGCTTTCTTT.

The rearrangement joins TRBV19 to TRBJ2-1; TRBD2 might be the D (6 bases). Germline V gene data show CDR1 as LNHDA and CDR2 as SQIVND (reference sequence). Deletions cut 5 bases from V and 7 bases from J, with 15 bases between. The CDR3 runs to 14 residues. CDR3 DNA: TGTGCCAGTAGTTGGACATCGGGGGAGAATGAGCAGTTCTTC. Residues: CASSWTSGENEQFF. The full variable domain, completed using reference TRBV19 and TRBJ2-1, is DGGITQSPKYLFRKEGQNVTLSCEQNLNHDAMYWYRQDPGQGLRLIYYSQIVNDFQKGDIAEGYSVSREKKESFPLTVTSAQKNPTAFYLCASSWTSGENEQFFGPGTRLTVL.

This clonotype came up many times. V usage is TRBV4-1 and J usage is TRBJ1-1; the D gene is possibly TRBD1 (5 bases). Per germline, CDR1 MGHRA and CDR2 YSYEKL. The germline V and J ends were trimmed by 4 bases and 0 bases, with 15 bases remaining between them. The length of the CDR3 is 16 residues. The CDR3 sequence: CASSPTTGGLNTEAFF. CDR3 sequence (DNA): TGCGCCAGCAGCCCAACTACCGGGGGACTGAACACTGAAGCTTTCTTT.